Listed below are T cell receptor beta chains from one sample, sequenced in a study of blood T cell repertoires in COVID-19. Sequenced by immunoSEQ multiplex PCR; TCRdb stores in-frame clones only, minus some. This sample has 70,000 to 80,000 clones, with roughly 80% found just once. Source material: peripheral blood. The origin of the receptors is a human donor in a cohort sampled during active COVID-19. The CDR3 runs from the conserved cysteine through the conserved F or W. The D gene is left open where the match is weak. Only part of the rows carry a size: once, few, many, or a class if the clone is expanded.

V gene: TRBV9; J gene: TRBJ1-1; clone size: -; D gene: -; CDR3 DNA: TGTGCCAGCAGCGTAGGAGGACAGATACTAAACACTGAAGCTTTCTTT; CDR3 protein: CASSVGGQILNTEAFF
V gene: TRBV7-3; J gene: TRBJ2-1; clone size: -; D gene: -; CDR3 DNA: TGTGCCAGCAGCCCCGAGCGGAACTCCTACAATGAGCAGTTCTTC; CDR3 protein: CASSPERNSYNEQFF
V gene: TRBV7-9; J gene: TRBJ2-5; clone size: once; D gene: TRBD2; CDR3 DNA: TGTGCCAGCAGCTTAGAGGTTCGGGGGGTACAAGAGACCCAGTACTTC; CDR3 protein: CASSLEVRGVQETQYF
V gene: TRBV3-1/TRBV3-2; J gene: TRBJ1-2; clone size: -; D gene: TRBD1; CDR3 DNA: TGTGCCAGCAGCCAAAATTCCGGGACAGGGGACGGCGGCTACACCTTC; CDR3 protein: CASSQNSGTGDGGYTF
V gene: TRBV6-2/TRBV6-3; J gene: TRBJ2-3; clone size: -; D gene: TRBD2; CDR3 DNA: TGTGCCAGCAGACCTTCTAGCGGGAAACGGAATACGCAGTATTTT; CDR3 protein: CASRPSSGKRNTQYF
V gene: TRBV30; J gene: TRBJ1-6; clone size: -; D gene: -; CDR3 DNA: TGTGCCTGGAGTCCCCGGCGGGGTGGAAAAAATTCACCCCTCCACTTT; CDR3 protein: CAWSPRRGGKNSPLHF
V gene: TRBV7-2; J gene: TRBJ2-3; clone size: -; D gene: TRBD2; CDR3 DNA: TGTGCCAGCAGCTCCGGGAGGGGGGGCAGCACAGATACGCAGTATTTT; CDR3 protein: CASSSGRGGSTDTQYF
V gene: TRBV7-2; J gene: TRBJ2-1; clone size: -; D gene: TRBD2; CDR3 DNA: TGTGCCAGCAGCTTAAGGGGACTAAAGTTCTTC; CDR3 protein: CASSLRGLKFF
V gene: TRBV2; J gene: TRBJ1-3; clone size: -; D gene: TRBD1; CDR3 DNA: TGTGCCAGCAGTGGTCCCGGGACAGGGGTTAACTACGGAAACACCATATATTTT; CDR3 protein: CASSGPGTGVNYGNTIYF
V gene: TRBV3-1/TRBV3-2; J gene: TRBJ1-4; clone size: -; D gene: TRBD1; CDR3 DNA: TGTGCCAGCAGCCAAGATTCAGGGACAGGTGACGCAACTAATGAAAAACTGTTTTTT; CDR3 protein: CASSQDSGTGDATNEKLFF
V gene: TRBV9; J gene: TRBJ2-1; clone size: few; D gene: TRBD2; CDR3 DNA: TGTGCCACAGCGGGAGGGGGAGAGGACAATGAGCAGTTCTTC; CDR3 protein: CATAGGGEDNEQFF
V gene: TRBV5-5; J gene: TRBJ2-2; clone size: -; D gene: TRBD2; CDR3 DNA: TGTGCCAGCAGCCCAAGCGGGACTACGAACACCGGGGAGCTGTTTTTT; CDR3 protein: CASSPSGTTNTGELFF
V gene: TRBV6-2/TRBV6-3; J gene: TRBJ2-7; clone size: -; D gene: -; CDR3 DNA: TGTGCCAGCAGTTACTCAACAAAACCCTACGAGCAGTACTTC; CDR3 protein: CASSYSTKPYEQYF
V gene: TRBV2; J gene: TRBJ2-2; clone size: -; D gene: TRBD1; CDR3 DNA: TGTGCCAGCAGTGGAAACAGGGGTGGATCCGGGGAGCTGTTTTTT; CDR3 protein: CASSGNRGGSGELFF
V gene: TRBV2; J gene: TRBJ1-2; clone size: -; D gene: TRBD1; CDR3 DNA: TGTGCCAGCTCGAACCACAGGGGGACTAACTATGGCTACACCTTC; CDR3 protein: CASSNHRGTNYGYTF
V gene: TRBV12-2; J gene: TRBJ2-1; clone size: -; D gene: -; CDR3 DNA: TGTGCAAGTCGCTGGGGACTAGCGGGAGGGTGCAATGAGCAGTTCTTC; CDR3 protein: CASRWGLAGGCNEQFF
V gene: TRBV29-1; J gene: TRBJ2-2; clone size: once; D gene: -; CDR3 DNA: TGCAGCGTCGCCTCGATTCGGGGGAACACCGGGGAGCTGTTTTTT; CDR3 protein: CSVASIRGNTGELFF
V gene: TRBV18; J gene: TRBJ1-1; clone size: -; D gene: TRBD1; CDR3 DNA: TGTGCCAGCTCACCGGGTACAGGGGCTGACACCACTGAAGCTTTCTTT; CDR3 protein: CASSPGTGADTTEAFF
V gene: TRBV29-1; J gene: TRBJ1-2; clone size: -; D gene: TRBD1; CDR3 DNA: TGCAGCGTTGCTGTACAGGGGTCTAACTATGGCTACACCTTC; CDR3 protein: CSVAVQGSNYGYTF
V gene: TRBV7-3; J gene: TRBJ2-1; clone size: -; D gene: TRBD2; CDR3 DNA: TGTGCCAGCAGCGAAAATACGGGGGGTTACGGTGAGCAGTTCTTC; CDR3 protein: CASSENTGGYGEQFF
V gene: TRBV28; J gene: TRBJ1-2; clone size: -; D gene: -; CDR3 DNA: TGTGCCAGCAGTTCACAGGACTATGGCTACACCTTC; CDR3 protein: CASSSQDYGYTF
V gene: TRBV29-1; J gene: TRBJ1-5; clone size: -; D gene: TRBD1; CDR3 DNA: TGCAGCGCCCGACAGGGGGAAGCAGGGCAGCCCCAGCATTTT; CDR3 protein: CSARQGEAGQPQHF
V gene: TRBV9; J gene: TRBJ1-1; clone size: once; D gene: -; CDR3 DNA: TGTGCCAGCAGCGTAGGGGCCGGGAACACTGAAGCTTTCTTT; CDR3 protein: CASSVGAGNTEAFF
V gene: TRBV18; J gene: TRBJ1-6; clone size: -; D gene: TRBD1; CDR3 DNA: TGTGCCAGCTCAAGGGACAGCACCAATTCACCCCTCCACTTT; CDR3 protein: CASSRDSTNSPLHF